The sequence of this T cell receptor beta chain was determined in a study of cytomegalovirus exposure and HLA in healthy donors. The PCR employed 60 Vbeta primers together with 13 Jbeta primers. TCRdb's table, derived via immunoSEQ multiplex PCR, lists solely in-frame clones and lacks some. The sample comprises about 200,000 clones, about three quarters of which are singletons, and 0.95% to 1.4% rests with the top ten. This CDR3 spans 16 amino acids. V was clipped by 4 bases and J by 0 bases; unmatched bases: 8. Germline V gene data show CDR1 as KGHSH and CDR2 as LQKENI. The sequence was collected from a woman aged 40 to 55 in good health and CMV-seronegative. The chain couples TRBV18 to TRBJ2-7, with 8 bases identical to TRBD1. Sequencing used PBMCs. The CDR3 nucleotides read TGTGCCAGCTCACTTGGACAGGGCGGTAGCTCCTACGAGCAGTACTTC. This encodes CASSLGQGGSSYEQYF.